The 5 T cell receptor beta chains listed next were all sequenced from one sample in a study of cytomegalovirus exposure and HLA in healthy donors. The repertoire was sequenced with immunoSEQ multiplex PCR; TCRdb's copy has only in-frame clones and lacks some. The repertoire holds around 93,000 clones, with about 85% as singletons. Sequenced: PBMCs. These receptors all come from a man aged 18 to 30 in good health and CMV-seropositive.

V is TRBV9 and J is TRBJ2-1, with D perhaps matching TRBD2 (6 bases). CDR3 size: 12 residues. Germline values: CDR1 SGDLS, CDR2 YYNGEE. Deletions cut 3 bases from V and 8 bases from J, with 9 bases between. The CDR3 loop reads CASSGRGYEQFF. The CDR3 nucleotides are TGTGCCAGCAGCGGGCGGGGTTATGAGCAGTTCTTC. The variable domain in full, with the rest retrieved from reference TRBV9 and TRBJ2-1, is DSGVTQTPKHLITATGQRVTLRCSPRSGDLSVYWYQQSLDQGLQFLIQYYNGEERAKGNILERFSAQQFPDLHSELNLSSLELGDSALYFCASSGRGYEQFFGPGTRLTVL.

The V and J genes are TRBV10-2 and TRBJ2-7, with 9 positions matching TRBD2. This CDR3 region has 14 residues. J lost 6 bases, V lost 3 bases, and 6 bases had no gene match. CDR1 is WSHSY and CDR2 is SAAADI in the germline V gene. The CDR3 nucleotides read TGCGCCAGCAGTGAATCGGGACTAGCAAGCGAGCAGTACGTC. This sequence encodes CASSESGLASEQYV.

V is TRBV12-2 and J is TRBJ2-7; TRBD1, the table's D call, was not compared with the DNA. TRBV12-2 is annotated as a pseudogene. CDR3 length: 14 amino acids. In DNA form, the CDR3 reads TGTGCAAGTCGCCGGAGACAGGGGCCCTACGAGCAGTACTTC. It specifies CASRRRQGPYEQYF.

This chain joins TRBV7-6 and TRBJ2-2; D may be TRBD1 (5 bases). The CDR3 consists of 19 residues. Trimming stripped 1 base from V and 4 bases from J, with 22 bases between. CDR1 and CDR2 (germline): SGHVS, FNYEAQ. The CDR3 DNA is TGTGCCAGCAGCTTAGATAAGGAGTGGAGTGAAGGGGTCACCGGGGAGCTGTTTTTT. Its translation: CASSLDKEWSEGVTGELFF.

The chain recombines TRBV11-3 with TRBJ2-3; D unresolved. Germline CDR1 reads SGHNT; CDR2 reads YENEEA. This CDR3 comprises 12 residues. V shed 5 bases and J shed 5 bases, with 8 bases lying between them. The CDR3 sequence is CASSPRGDTQYF. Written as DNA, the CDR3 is TGTGCCAGCAGCCCCAGAGGAGATACGCAGTATTTT.